These 32 T cell receptor beta chains share one sample of origin, sequenced in a study of CD8 T cells in ankylosing spondylitis. Study-wide results and limits: A TCR beta motif of fewer than ten highly homologous variants seemed to mark ankylosing spondylitis blood.

No antigens are known for them. TCRdb used MiXCR to reprocess the 5' RACE reads, holding one entry per CDR3 protein. The sample includes roughly 700,000 distinct CDR3 sequences, roughly 19% of them seen just once. The sequencing sample was made of blood, either unsorted or a sorted T cell fraction (not recorded which). The receptor set was obtained from a male donor with ankylosing spondylitis.

Ten or more counts support this clonotype. The chain is built from TRBV29-1 and TRBJ1-5; D is undetermined. The CDR3 runs 14 residues. CDR1 is SQVTM and CDR2 is ANQGSEA in the germline V gene. Deletions cut 6 bases from V and 5 bases from J, with 17 bases between. CDR3 DNA sequence: TGCAGCGTAGCCGAGGGAGGGAGGGATCAGCCCCAGCATTTT. Protein sequence: CSVAEGGRDQPQHF. Combining the CDR3 with reference TRBV29-1 and TRBJ1-5 gives the whole variable domain SAVISQKPSRDICQRGTSLTIQCQVDSQVTMMFWYRQQPGQSLTLIATANQGSEATYESGFVIDKFPISRPNLTFSTLTVSNMSPEDSSIYLCSVAEGGRDQPQHFGDGTRLSIL.

This clonotype was counted only a few times. CDR3 DNA: TGTGCCAGCAGTCCGGCCGGAGTAGCGGGAGGGTACCCCACTGAGCAGTTCTTC. It yields the protein CASSPAGVAGGYPTEQFF. The chain is built from TRBV7-3 and TRBJ2-1; 11 positions agree with TRBD2. The CDR3 extends over 18 amino acids. Germline V CDR1 and CDR2: SGHTA, FQGTGA. V lost 6 bases, J lost 9 bases, and 19 bases stayed unmatched.

This clonotype has ten or more counts. The CDR3 DNA is TGTGCCAGCAGCTTAGGATGGACTGAAGCTTTCTTT. It specifies CASSLGWTEAFF. V and J are TRBV7-9 and TRBJ1-1; no clear D gene. CDR1 and CDR2 from the germline V gene are SEHNR and FQNEAQ (reference sequence). This CDR3 region has 12 residues. The germline V and J ends were trimmed by 1 base and 5 bases, with 5 bases remaining between them.

This clonotype was observed a few times. The rearrangement joins TRBV7-2 to TRBJ1-1; no definite D call. CDR3 length equals 14 residues. Between the trimmed V and J ends, which lost 1 base and 1 base, there was a span of 7 bases. The V gene's germline CDR1 is SGHTA and CDR2 FQGNSA. CDR3 in DNA: TGTGCCAGCAGCTTAGGGCAGTGGAACACTGAAGCTTTCTTT. Translating it yields CASSLGQWNTEAFF.

This clonotype has only a few counts. V and J are TRBV7-9 and TRBJ2-5; D might be TRBD1 (6 bases). From germline, CDR1 is SEHNR and CDR2 FQNEAQ (reference sequence). CDR3 length: 15 amino acids. V lost 5 bases to trimming and J lost 7 bases, with 20 bases between them. Written as DNA, the CDR3 is TGTGCCAGCAGCCCCAGTTGGGACAACTTGGGGACCCAGTACTTC. Protein sequence: CASSPSWDNLGTQYF.

In this sample, this clonotype turned up many times. The chain uses TRBV6-5 and TRBJ2-1, with TRBD2 matching 16 bases. This CDR3 comprises 17 residues. Germline CDR1 is MNHEY and CDR2 is SVGAGI. V lost 4 bases, J lost 2 bases, and 2 bases stayed unmatched. The CDR3 is CASSLGLAGGPYNEQFF. In DNA form, the CDR3 reads TGTGCCAGCAGTTTGGGACTAGCGGGAGGGCCCTACAATGAGCAGTTCTTC.

This clonotype was counted many times. V and J are TRBV10-3 and TRBJ2-7; D is undetermined. The CDR3 consists of 14 residues. Per the germline V gene, CDR1 is ENHRY and CDR2 is SYGVKD. Trimming took 3 bases from V and 4 from J, leaving 13 bases between them. This CDR3 is CAISDRVRSYEQYF. In DNA form, the CDR3 reads TGTGCCATCAGTGACCGGGTCAGAAGTTACGAGCAGTACTTC.

There are a few counts of this clonotype. V is TRBV7-9 and J is TRBJ1-6; 9 positions agree with TRBD1. Germline V gene lookup returns CDR1 SEHNR and CDR2 FQNEAQ (reference sequence). The trim removed 5 bases at V and 8 bases at J, leaving 7 bases unmatched. The CDR3 sequence is 15 residues long. CDR3 DNA sequence: TGTGCCAGCAGCCCAGGACAGGGGAGGTATTCACCCCTCCACTTT. Protein: CASSPGQGRYSPLHF.

The chain recombines TRBV5-5 with TRBJ1-5; tentative D call: TRBD1 (6 bases). The CDR3 covers 14 residues. Trimming shortened V by 2 bases and J by 6 bases, and 12 bases separated the two germline ends. Germline V gives CDR1 SGHKS, CDR2 YYEKEE (reference sequence). CDR3 amino acids: CASSFMQGTQPQHF. The DNA of the CDR3 is TGTGCCAGCAGCTTCATGCAGGGGACTCAGCCCCAGCATTTT.

Many counts were recorded for this clonotype. The chain employs TRBV10-3 and TRBJ2-7; TRBD1 or TRBD2 may be the D gene (6 bases each). CDR3 length: 13 residues. Trimming shortened V by 7 bases and J by 1 base, and 11 bases separated the two germline ends. Looked up from germline, CDR1 is ENHRY and CDR2 is SYGVKD. In nucleotides, the CDR3 is TGTGCCATCAAACAGGGAGGTTCCTACGAGCAGTACTTC. Translated: CAIKQGGSYEQYF.

The DNA of the CDR3 is TGCGCCAGCAGCTGGGACACCGGCTATGGCTACACCTTC. This gives the protein CASSWDTGYGYTF. The gene calls are TRBV5-1 and TRBJ1-2; D may be TRBD1 (6 bases). The V gene lost 3 bases and the J gene lost 4 bases, with 10 bases spanning the gap. The CDR3 runs to 13 residues. From germline, CDR1 is SGHRS and CDR2 YFSETQ.

The V gene is TRBV9, the J gene TRBJ2-1, with D possibly TRBD2 on 5 matching bases. This CDR3 region has 15 residues. Trimming cost V 3 bases and J 9 bases, with 19 bases left between them. Per the germline V gene, CDR1 is SGDLS and CDR2 is YYNGEE. This chain's CDR3 is CASSDRGTVVGEQFF. CDR3 coding DNA: TGTGCCAGCAGCGACCGGGGAACAGTTGTGGGTGAGCAGTTCTTC.

This clonotype was picked up a small number of times. V and J are TRBV20-1 and TRBJ2-3; 9 bases agree with TRBD2. CDR1 is DFQATT, CDR2 SNEGSKA, per germline (reference sequence). The CDR3 totals 17 residues. V was clipped by 8 bases and J by 3 bases; unmatched bases: 18. The CDR3 DNA sequence: TGCAGTACCCTCCCCGCGGGGGGGCGAGTAAGGACAGATACGCAGTATTTT. Translated, it gives CSTLPAGGRVRTDTQYF.

This clonotype has only a few counts. The chain combines TRBV4-1 with TRBJ2-7; D is unresolved. The CDR3 length is 15 residues. The germline V gene has CDR1 MGHRA and CDR2 YSYEKL. The V gene lost 5 bases and the J gene lost 3 bases, with 17 bases spanning the gap. CDR3 coding DNA: TGCGCCAGCAGCAACATCAGACTCTTGGACTACGAGCAGTACTTC. Encoded protein: CASSNIRLLDYEQYF.

This clonotype has more than one count but fewer than ten. The CDR3 nucleotides read TGTGCCACCACCTACAGGGGTAACTACAATGAGCAGTTCTTC. It translates to CATTYRGNYNEQFF. This chain connects TRBV15 to TRBJ2-1, with 7 bases lining up with TRBD1. Germline-derived CDR1 and CDR2 are LNHNV and YYDKDF (reference sequence). This CDR3 has 14 amino acids. The J segment lost 3 bases and the V segment lost 7 bases, leaving 6 bases of the junction unmatched.

The chain recombines TRBV10-3 with TRBJ2-7; D is perhaps TRBD2 (6 bases). V lost 6 bases and J 0 bases, leaving 9 bases between the germline ends. This CDR3 has 13 residues. CDR1 and CDR2 (germline): ENHRY, SYGVKD. The CDR3 coding sequence is TGTGCCATCAGGAGCGGGCTCTCCTACGAGCAGTACTTC. Translated: CAIRSGLSYEQYF.

The V call is TRBV20-1, the J call TRBJ2-1, with 12 bases that match TRBD1. J gave up 3 bases and V 3 bases, and 3 bases lay outside the gene matches. CDR1 DFQATT and CDR2 SNEGSKA come from the germline V gene (reference sequence). The CDR3 totals 15 residues. The CDR3 protein is CSARGQGAYYNEQFF. CDR3 nucleotide sequence: TGCAGTGCTAGGGGACAGGGGGCTTACTACAATGAGCAGTTCTTC.

This clonotype was detected only a few times. The chain uses TRBV24-1 and TRBJ2-1; TRBD2 agrees at 14 bases. Unmatched junction bases numbered 5, after V lost 4 bases and J lost 1 base. Germline V gives CDR1 KGHDR, CDR2 SFDVKD. The CDR3 is 18 residues long. The CDR3: CATSEGTSGRGSYNEQFF. As DNA, the CDR3 is TGTGCCACCAGTGAGGGGACTAGCGGGAGAGGATCCTACAATGAGCAGTTCTTC.

The CDR3 region is CASSEFERDYGYTF. The DNA of the CDR3 is TGTGCCAGCAGTGAATTTGAAAGGGACTATGGCTACACCTTC. V gene TRBV6-1 combines with J gene TRBJ1-2; D is uncertain. Per the germline V gene, CDR1 is MNHNS and CDR2 is SASEGT. The CDR3 runs to 14 residues. Trimming took 2 bases from V and 3 from J, leaving 10 bases between them.

This clonotype was observed a handful of times. The chain combines TRBV27 with TRBJ2-1; 7 nucleotides align to TRBD1. The CDR3 sequence is 15 residues long. V gave up 7 bases and J gave up 0 bases; unmatched junction bases: 6. CDR1 and CDR2 from the germline V gene are MNHEY and SMNVEV (reference sequence). CDR3 in amino acids: CASKGAPISYNEQFF. CDR3 sequence (DNA): TGTGCCAGCAAGGGGGCCCCGATCTCCTACAATGAGCAGTTCTTC.

This chain joins TRBV12-3 or TRBV12-4 and TRBJ2-1; 7 nucleotides align to TRBD1. The CDR3 is 16 amino acids. The trim removed 6 bases at V and 0 bases at J, leaving 8 bases unmatched. The CDR3, as DNA: TGTGCCAGCAGCAACCAGGGGGAAAGCTCCTACAATGAGCAGTTCTTC. This sequence encodes CASSNQGESSYNEQFF.

This clonotype was detected ten times or more. This sequence joins TRBV12-3 or TRBV12-4 and TRBJ1-1; a possible D gene is TRBD1 (5 bases). The CDR3 runs to 15 residues. The V end lost 6 bases, the J end lost 2 bases, and 16 bases lay between the germline ends. CDR3 nucleotides: TGTGCCAGCAGCTCCTGGGGGGGTAGTAACACTGAAGCTTTCTTT. Its translation: CASSSWGGSNTEAFF.

This clonotype turned up a few times. The rearrangement uses TRBV5-1 and TRBJ2-1; 8 nucleotides match TRBD2. The CDR3 runs to 13 residues. V gave up 5 bases and J gave up 6 bases; unmatched junction bases: 4. Germline values: CDR1 SGHRS, CDR2 YFSETQ. CDR3 region: CASRTGGANEQFF. The DNA for the CDR3 is TGCGCCAGCAGAACGGGGGGGGCCAATGAGCAGTTCTTC.

V is TRBV10-3 and J is TRBJ2-7; 8 bases agree with TRBD1. V was pared by 2 bases and J by 3 bases, with 12 bases of the junction left unmatched. Germline CDR1 and CDR2: ENHRY and SYGVKD. This CDR3 has 17 amino acids. The CDR3, as DNA: TGTGCCATCAGTGAGCCAAGTTCTAATACAGGGGGCTACGAGCAGTACTTC. As protein: CAISEPSSNTGGYEQYF.

The CDR3 DNA reads TGTGCCAGCAGCCAACAGGGGGCGTTTGGCTACACCTTC. Its translation is CASSQQGAFGYTF. The V and J genes are TRBV4-2 and TRBJ1-2; the match to TRBD1 covers 8 bases. Germline values: CDR1 LGHNA, CDR2 YNFKEQ. CDR3 size: 13 residues. V shed 2 bases, J shed 7 bases, and the junction held 3 bases outside the gene matches.

A few counts support this clonotype. The J gene is TRBJ2-1, the V gene TRBV20-1; tentative D call: TRBD2 (6 bases). V lost 0 bases and J 4 bases, leaving 16 bases between the germline ends. This CDR3 comprises 16 residues. Germline CDR1 is DFQATT and CDR2 is SNEGSKA (reference sequence). In nucleotides, the CDR3 is TGCAGTGCTAGAGATCTATCGCGCGGGGAATACAATGAGCAGTTCTTC. Its translation: CSARDLSRGEYNEQFF.

This chain links TRBV6-5 with TRBJ2-3, with 8 bases identical to TRBD1. Germline values: CDR1 MNHEY, CDR2 SVGAGI. After removal of 3 bases from V and 3 bases from J, the junction contained 5 bases not matched to a gene. The CDR3 contains 15 residues. The CDR3 sequence: CASSYWQGATDTQYF. CDR3 nucleotide sequence: TGTGCCAGCAGTTATTGGCAGGGGGCTACAGATACGCAGTATTTT.

This clonotype was observed a handful of times. The chain is built from TRBV2 and TRBJ1-2; D unclear. The CDR3 loop spans 13 amino acids. Germline V gene sequence: CDR1 SNHLY, CDR2 FYNNEI. The V and J ends lost 6 bases and 4 bases respectively, with 12 bases between them. This CDR3 reads CASRGFDLYGYTF. As DNA, the CDR3 is TGTGCCAGCAGGGGATTCGACCTCTATGGCTACACCTTC.

This clonotype was detected only a few times. The chain couples TRBV20-1 to TRBJ2-7; 9 bases match TRBD1. CDR1 is DFQATT, CDR2 SNEGSKA, per germline (reference sequence). This CDR3 has 14 residues. The trim removed 5 bases at V and 7 bases at J, leaving 12 bases unmatched. The CDR3 reads CSAPSKQGAREQYF. The CDR3 DNA is TGCAGTGCTCCCTCTAAACAGGGGGCGCGGGAGCAGTACTTC.

This chain's CDR3 is CASSLGDNTGELFF. As DNA, the CDR3 is TGCGCCAGCAGCCTAGGAGATAACACCGGGGAGCTGTTTTTT. This chain links TRBV5-1 with TRBJ2-2; D gene unclear. The germline V and J ends were trimmed by 4 bases and 2 bases, with 9 bases remaining between them. Germline V lookup: CDR1 SGHRS, CDR2 YFSETQ. The CDR3 length is 14 residues.

This clonotype was found a few times. The chain has TRBV6-2 or TRBV6-3 and TRBJ2-1, with D possibly TRBD2 on 5 matching bases. This CDR3 is built from 16 residues. Germline values: CDR1 MNHEY, CDR2 SVGEGT. V was cut by 7 bases and J by 0 bases, with 16 bases left in between. The CDR3 DNA reads as TGTGCCAGCAATGGAAGCGGTCCCTTCTCCTACAATGAGCAGTTCTTC. Its protein is CASNGSGPFSYNEQFF.

This clonotype was detected only a few times. The V call is TRBV20-1, the J call TRBJ2-7; D is ambiguous. The CDR3 totals 11 residues. Germline V gene sequence: CDR1 DFQATT, CDR2 SNEGSKA (reference sequence). Trimming removed 3 bases at V and 6 bases at J, with 9 bases between. The CDR3 reads CSASAPGEQYF. The CDR3 DNA is TGCAGTGCTAGTGCGCCCGGCGAGCAGTACTTC.